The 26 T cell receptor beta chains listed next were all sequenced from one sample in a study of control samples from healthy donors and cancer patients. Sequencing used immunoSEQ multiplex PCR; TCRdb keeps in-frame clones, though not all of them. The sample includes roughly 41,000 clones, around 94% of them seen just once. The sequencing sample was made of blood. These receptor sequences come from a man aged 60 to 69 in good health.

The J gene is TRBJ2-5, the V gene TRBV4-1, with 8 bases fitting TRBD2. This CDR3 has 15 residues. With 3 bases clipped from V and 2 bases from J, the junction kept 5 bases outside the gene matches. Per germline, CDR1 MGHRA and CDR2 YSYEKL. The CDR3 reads CASSHTSGNQETQYF. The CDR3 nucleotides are TGCGCCAGCAGCCACACTAGCGGAAATCAAGAGACCCAGTACTTC.

CDR3 DNA: TGCGCCAGCAGCCAAGATCCAGTCGAGGGCCCTACTGAAAAACTGTTTTTT. It codes for CASSQDPVEGPTEKLFF. The V gene is TRBV4-1, the J gene TRBJ1-4, with no clear D. The CDR3 spans 17 residues. The V gene's germline CDR1 is MGHRA and CDR2 YSYEKL. V was cut by 0 bases and J by 7 bases, with 18 bases left in between.

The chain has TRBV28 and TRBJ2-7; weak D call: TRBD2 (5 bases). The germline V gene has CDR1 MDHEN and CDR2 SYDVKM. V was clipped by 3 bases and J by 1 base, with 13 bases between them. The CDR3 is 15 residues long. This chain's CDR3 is CASSLSPRGSYEQYF. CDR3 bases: TGTGCCAGCAGTTTGAGTCCCCGAGGGTCCTACGAGCAGTACTTC.

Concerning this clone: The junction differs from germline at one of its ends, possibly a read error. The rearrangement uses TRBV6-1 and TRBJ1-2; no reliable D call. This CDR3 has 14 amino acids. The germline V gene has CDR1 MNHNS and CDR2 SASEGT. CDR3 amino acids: CASSEARTRGGHTF. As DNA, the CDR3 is TGTGCCAGCAGTGAAGCTCGGACTCGAGGTGGCCACACCTTC.

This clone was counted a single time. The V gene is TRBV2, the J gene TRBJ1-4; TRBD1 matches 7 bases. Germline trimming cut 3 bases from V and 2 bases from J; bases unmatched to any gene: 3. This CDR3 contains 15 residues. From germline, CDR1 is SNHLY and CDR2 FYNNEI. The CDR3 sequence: CASSDRTGTNEKLFF. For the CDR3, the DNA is TGTGCCAGCAGTGATAGGACAGGTACTAATGAAAAACTGTTTTTT.

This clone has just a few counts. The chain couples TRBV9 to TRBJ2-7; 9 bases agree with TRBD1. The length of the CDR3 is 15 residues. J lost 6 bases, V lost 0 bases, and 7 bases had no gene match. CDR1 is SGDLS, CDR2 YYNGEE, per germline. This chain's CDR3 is CASSVGGQGPIEQYF. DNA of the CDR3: TGTGCCAGCAGCGTAGGGGGACAGGGACCTATCGAGCAGTACTTC.

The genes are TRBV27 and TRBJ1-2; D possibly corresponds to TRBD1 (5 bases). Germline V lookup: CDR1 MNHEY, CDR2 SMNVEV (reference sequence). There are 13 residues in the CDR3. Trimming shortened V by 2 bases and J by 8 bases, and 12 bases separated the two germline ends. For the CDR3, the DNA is TGTGCCAGCAGTTTAAGGGGTGAGGGGGGCTACACCTTC. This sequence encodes CASSLRGEGGYTF.

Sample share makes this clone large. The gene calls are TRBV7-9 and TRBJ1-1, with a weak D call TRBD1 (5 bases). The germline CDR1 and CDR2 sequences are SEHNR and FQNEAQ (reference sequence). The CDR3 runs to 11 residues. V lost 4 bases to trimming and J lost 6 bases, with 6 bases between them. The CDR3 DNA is TGTGCCAGCAGCTGGGGGGCTGAAGCTTTCTTT. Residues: CASSWGAEAFF.

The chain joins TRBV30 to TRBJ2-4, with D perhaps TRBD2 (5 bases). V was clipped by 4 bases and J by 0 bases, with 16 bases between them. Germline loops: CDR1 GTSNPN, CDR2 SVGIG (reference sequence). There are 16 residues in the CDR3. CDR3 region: CAWTPRELIAKNIQYF. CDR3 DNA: TGTGCCTGGACCCCTCGGGAACTTATAGCCAAAAACATTCAGTACTTC.

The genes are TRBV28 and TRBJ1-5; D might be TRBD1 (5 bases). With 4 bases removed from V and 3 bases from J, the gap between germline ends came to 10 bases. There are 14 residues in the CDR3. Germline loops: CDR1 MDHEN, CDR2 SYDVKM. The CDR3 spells CASSSGGDNQPQHF. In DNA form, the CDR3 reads TGTGCCAGCAGTTCAGGAGGGGACAATCAGCCCCAGCATTTT.

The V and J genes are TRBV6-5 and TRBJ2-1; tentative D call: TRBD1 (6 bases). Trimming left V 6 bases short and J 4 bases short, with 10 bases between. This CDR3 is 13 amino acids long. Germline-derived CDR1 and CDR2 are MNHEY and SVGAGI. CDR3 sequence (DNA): TGTGCCAGCAGCCCCGGACAGTACAATGAGCAGTTCTTC. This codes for CASSPGQYNEQFF.

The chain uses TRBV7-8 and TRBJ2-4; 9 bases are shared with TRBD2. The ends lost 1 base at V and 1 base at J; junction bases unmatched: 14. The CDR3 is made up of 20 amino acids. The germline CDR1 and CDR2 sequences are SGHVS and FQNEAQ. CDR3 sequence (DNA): TGTGCCAGCAGCTTAGTCGCCGGGACTAGCACCAGTGGGGCCAAAAACATTCAGTACTTC. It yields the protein CASSLVAGTSTSGAKNIQYF.

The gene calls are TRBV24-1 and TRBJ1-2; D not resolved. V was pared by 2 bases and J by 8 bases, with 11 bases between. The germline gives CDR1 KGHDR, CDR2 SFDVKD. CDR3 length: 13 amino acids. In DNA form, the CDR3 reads TGTGCCACCAGTGATTCGTACGCGGAGGGCTACACCTTC. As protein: CATSDSYAEGYTF.

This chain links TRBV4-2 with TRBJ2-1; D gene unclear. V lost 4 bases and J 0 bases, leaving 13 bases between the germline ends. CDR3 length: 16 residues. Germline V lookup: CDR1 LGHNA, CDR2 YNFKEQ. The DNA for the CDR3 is TGTGCCAGCAGCCCCCGGAGCCCCAGCTCCTACAATGAGCAGTTCTTC. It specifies CASSPRSPSSYNEQFF.

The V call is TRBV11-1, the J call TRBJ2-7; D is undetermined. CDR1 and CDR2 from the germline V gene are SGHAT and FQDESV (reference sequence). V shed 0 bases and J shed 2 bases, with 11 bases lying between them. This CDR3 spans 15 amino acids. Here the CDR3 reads CASSLAYRSAYEQYF. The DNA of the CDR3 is TGTGCCAGCAGCTTAGCTTACAGAAGTGCCTACGAGCAGTACTTC.

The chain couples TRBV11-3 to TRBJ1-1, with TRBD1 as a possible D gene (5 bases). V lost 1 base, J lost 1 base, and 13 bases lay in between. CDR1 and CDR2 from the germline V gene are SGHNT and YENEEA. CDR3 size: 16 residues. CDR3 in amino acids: CASSLVQGGGNTEAFF. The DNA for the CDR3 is TGTGCCAGCAGCTTAGTGCAGGGAGGAGGGAACACTGAAGCTTTCTTT.

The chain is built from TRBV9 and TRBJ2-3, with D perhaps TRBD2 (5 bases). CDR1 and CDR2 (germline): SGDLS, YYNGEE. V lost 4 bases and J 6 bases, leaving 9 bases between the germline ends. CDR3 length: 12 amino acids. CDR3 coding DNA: TGTGCCAGCAGCCCGAGGGCGGATACGCAGTATTTT. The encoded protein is CASSPRADTQYF.

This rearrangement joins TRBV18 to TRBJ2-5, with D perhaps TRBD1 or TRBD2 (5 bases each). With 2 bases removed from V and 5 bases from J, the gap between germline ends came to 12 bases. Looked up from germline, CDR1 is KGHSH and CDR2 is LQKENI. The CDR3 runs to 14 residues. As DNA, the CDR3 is TGTGCCAGCTCACCATACGGGGCGACGGAGACCCAGTACTTC. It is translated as CASSPYGATETQYF. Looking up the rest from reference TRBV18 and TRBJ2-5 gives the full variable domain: NAGVMQNPRHLVRRRGQEARLRCSPMKGHSHVYWYRQLPEEGLKFMVYLQKENIIDESGMPKERFSAEFPKEGPSILRIQQVVRGDSAAYFCASSPYGATETQYFGPGTRLLVL.

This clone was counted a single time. CDR3 nucleotides: TGCGCCAGCAGTGGGACGTCTGGGGCCAACGTCCTGACTTTC. Translating it yields CASSGTSGANVLTF. This chain connects TRBV10-1 to TRBJ2-6; D is unresolved. CDR3 length: 14 residues. CDR1 and CDR2 (germline): WNHNN, SYGVQD (reference sequence). V lost 4 bases, J lost 1 base, and 5 bases lay in between.

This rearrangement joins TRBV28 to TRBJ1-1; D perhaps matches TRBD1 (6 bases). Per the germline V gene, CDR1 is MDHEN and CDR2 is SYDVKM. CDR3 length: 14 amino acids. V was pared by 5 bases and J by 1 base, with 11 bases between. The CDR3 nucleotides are TGTGCCAGCAGTCCGGACAGACGGAACACTGAAGCTTTCTTT. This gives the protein CASSPDRRNTEAFF. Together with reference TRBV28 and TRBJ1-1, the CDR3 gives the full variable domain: DVKVTQSSRYLVKRTGEKVFLECVQDMDHENMFWYRQDPGLGLRLIYFSYDVKMKEKGDIPEGYSVSREKKERFSLILESASTNQTSMYLCASSPDRRNTEAFFGQGTRLTVV.

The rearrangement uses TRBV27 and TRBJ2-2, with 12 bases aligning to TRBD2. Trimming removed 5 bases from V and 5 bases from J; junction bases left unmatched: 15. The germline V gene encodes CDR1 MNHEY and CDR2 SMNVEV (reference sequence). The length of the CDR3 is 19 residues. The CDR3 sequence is CASSNSKLAGGRATGELFF. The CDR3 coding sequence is TGTGCCAGCAGTAACAGCAAACTAGCGGGAGGCCGGGCAACCGGGGAGCTGTTTTTT.

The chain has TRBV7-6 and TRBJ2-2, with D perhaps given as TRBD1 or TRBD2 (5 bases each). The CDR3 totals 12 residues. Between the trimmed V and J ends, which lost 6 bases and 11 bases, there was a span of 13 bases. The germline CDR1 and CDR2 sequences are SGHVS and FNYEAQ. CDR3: CASRTGPRELFF. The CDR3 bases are TGTGCCAGCAGAACGGGGCCGAGAGAGCTGTTTTTT.

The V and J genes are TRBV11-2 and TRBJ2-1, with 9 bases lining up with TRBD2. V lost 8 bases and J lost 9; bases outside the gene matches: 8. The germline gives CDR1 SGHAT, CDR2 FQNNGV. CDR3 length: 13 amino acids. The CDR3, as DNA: TGTGCCAGCTTGGCTAGCGGGAAGGGTGAGCAGTTCTTC. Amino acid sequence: CASLASGKGEQFF.

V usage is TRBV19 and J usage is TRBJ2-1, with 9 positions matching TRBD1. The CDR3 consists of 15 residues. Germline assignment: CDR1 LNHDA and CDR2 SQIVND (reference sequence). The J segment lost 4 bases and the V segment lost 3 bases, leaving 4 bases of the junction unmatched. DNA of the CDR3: TGTGCCAGTAGTATGTCAGGACAGGGGTACAATGAGCAGTTCTTC. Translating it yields CASSMSGQGYNEQFF.

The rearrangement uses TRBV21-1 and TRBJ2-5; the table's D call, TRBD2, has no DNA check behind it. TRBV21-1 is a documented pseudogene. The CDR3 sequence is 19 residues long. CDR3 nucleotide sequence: TGTGCCAGCAGCAAAGAGTTCTCTAGCGGAGTCCCCCTCAAAGAGACCCAGTACTTC. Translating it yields CASSKEFSSGVPLKETQYF.

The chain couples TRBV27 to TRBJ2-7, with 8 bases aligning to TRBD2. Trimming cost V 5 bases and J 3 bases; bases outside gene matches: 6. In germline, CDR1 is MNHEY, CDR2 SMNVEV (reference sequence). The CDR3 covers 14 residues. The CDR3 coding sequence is TGTGCCAGCAGTCATCTAGCGGGCCGCTACGAGCAGTACTTC. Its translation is CASSHLAGRYEQYF.